This T cell receptor beta chain is from a study of T cell responses to AZD1222 COVID-19 vaccine (dated by TCRdb to the early 2020s). Study-wide context: AZD1222 recipients whose second dose came at about 4 weeks and those whose second dose came at about 12 weeks were combined into one group, since spike-specific TCR depth and breadth did not differ between the two schedules. TCR sequencing covered more than 230 trial participants: approximately 200 given two doses of AZD1222 and 26 given two doses of MenACWY control vaccine. Trial participants were enrolled by age into subgroups of 18-55, 56-69 and 70-plus years, and 148, 28 and 57 TCR-sequenced participants, respectively, were included in these subgroups. General conclusions and limits of the study: Epitopes outside the regions mutated in the B.1.351 and B.1.1.7 variants were reportedly recognized by nearly half of the unique spike-specific TCRs. Conclusions about previously exposed vaccinees are limited, since just six AZD1222 recipients were seropositive for SARS-CoV-2 at baseline. After two AZD1222 doses, spike-specific TCR breadth and depth were significantly higher than at day 0 and than in MenACWY recipients. The 56-69-year group was small, and its depth increase did not reach significance, likely because of low power. CD4 TCRs associated with the vaccine covered the entire spike protein, and the dominant responses were in regions 160-218 and 743-854. Because no day 14 peak-response samples were available, repertoires were characterized only after the peak T cell response. Participants were mostly white British and included more females than males, and it was suggested by the authors that clonal diversity may have been underestimated.

The CDR3 regions of human TCRbeta chains were analyzed by immunosequencing. The original methods were these. TCRs in the repertoires were matched against a reference library of SARS-CoV-2-specific TCRs that had been generated with the MIRA antigen-specificity platform. Breadth meant the fraction of unique TCRs that were SARS-CoV-2-associated, whereas depth meant the fraction of total T cells that were SARS-CoV-2-associated. Using the MIRA data, each spike-specific TCR was assigned both to the spike region to which the TCR was reactive and to a CD4 or CD8 class. Log10-transformed breadth and depth values were compared by one-way ANOVA with Sidak's multiple comparisons tests. TCRdb mirrors the immuneACCESS table, restricted to in-frame sequences. Some clones are absent from its copies; in checked studies, under half trace to an unresolved V gene, and the reason for the others is unknown. V, J and clone size derive from that table, while D and trimming were established from the DNA sequence. Counted in this sample were under 150,000 clones; roughly 90% of them appeared once. The ten largest clones represent about 3.5% of the sample.

This clone was observed a single time. Its recognized antigen is unknown. Within one base of it there is no much larger clone, and no base qualities were kept. Reading the label with the study, this specimen's time point is: baseline before first vaccination. Vaccinee samples were obtained from the UK trials COV001 and COV002, which included a single-blind randomized controlled phase 2/3 trial of AZD1222 (ChAdOx1 nCoV-19) in healthy adults. For TCRbeta chain sequencing, PBMC samples were collected from trial participants at day 0 and at day 28 after the second dose. This TCR was recovered from an adult in good health. The source material was peripheral blood, sampled on day 0 of AZD1222 vaccination.

The DNA sequence is as follows: TGCAGCGTCTTCAGGGTAGTACGGGGGCGGTTAGGCTATGGCTACACCTTC. Translated, this gives CSVFRVVRGRLGYGYTF. The sequence is built from TRBV29-1 and TRBJ1-2; the D gene is perhaps TRBD1, from 6 matching bases. V is cut by 6 bases and J by 4 bases, and the space between the germline ends is 27 bases. As encoded in the germline V gene, CDR1 is SQVTM while CDR2 is ANQGSEA. Counted from cysteine to phenylalanine, this CDR3 has 17 amino acids. Only CDR3 DNA is held: 51 bases, read in frame from base 1.